This T cell receptor beta chain derives from a study of blood T cells in healthy people across ages. J lost 5 bases, V lost 6 bases, and 5 bases had no gene match. The germline V gene encodes CDR1 LNHDA and CDR2 SQIVND (reference sequence). The CDR3 sequence is 15 residues long. On this clonotype itself: What it binds is unknown.

Study-wide results and limits: Across the age range, TCR beta diversity per million T cells fell in a roughly linear way.

The authors ran a second PCR of roughly 6 to 12 cycles using a sample-barcoded 5' primer and a J-beta primer mix. Sequencing of every sample gave 2.5 million or more CDR3-containing paired-end reads. TCRdb passed the 5' RACE reads through MiXCR, listing each CDR3 protein once. Among about 770,000 distinct CDR3 sequences, under 55% were seen once, and the ten largest hold around 18%. The gene calls are TRBV19 and TRBJ1-6; TRBD1 matches at 9 bases. The clonotype originates from a man between 60 and 75 years old in good health. The sequenced material came from blood. CDR3: CASRRTGVDNSPLHF. The CDR3 DNA reads as TGTGCCAGTAGACGGACAGGGGTGGATAATTCACCCCTCCACTTT.